Listed below are T cell receptor beta chains from one sample, sequenced in a study of T cells in localized non-small cell lung cancer. Clones were sequenced by immunoSEQ multiplex PCR, and TCRdb holds only the in-frame ones, with some missing. The sample consists of roughly 1,200 clones, less than 25% of them appearing once. Sequencing was performed on normal lung tissue next to the tumor, taken before any cancer treatment. The receptors derive from a male donor aged 60 or over with stage I lung adenocarcinoma. CDR3s include the opening cysteine and the closing phenylalanine or tryptophan. Each record gives: V gene, D gene, J gene, clone size, CDR3 protein, CDR3 DNA. The D gene is left open where the match is weak. Clone size appears in some rows only: once, few, many, or a class for an expanded clone.

TRBV7-5	NA	TRBJ1-5	NA	CASSLVRPGQGLFGNQPQHF	TGTGCCAGCAGCTTAGTCCGACCGGGACAGGGGCTTTTCGGCAATCAGCCCCAGCATTTT
TRBV30	NA	TRBJ2-2	NA	CAWRGRTTGELFF	TGTGCCTGGAGAGGCAGAACCACCGGGGAGCTGTTTTTT
TRBV6-8	TRBD1	TRBJ1-2	NA	CAISGQGAGYGYTF	TGTGCCATCAGTGGACAGGGGGCTGGCTATGGCTACACCTTC
TRBV6-8	NA	TRBJ1-1	NA	CASSYLGENTEAFF	TGTGCCAGCAGTTATTTAGGGGAGAACACTGAAGCTTTCTTT
TRBV6-8	TRBD2	TRBJ2-1	large	CASSVGLAVSSYNEQFF	TGTGCCAGCAGTGTGGGACTAGCGGTGAGCTCCTACAATGAGCAGTTCTTC
TRBV18	TRBD1	TRBJ2-1	NA	CASSRETGGNEQFF	TGTGCCAGCTCTCGGGAGACAGGGGGCAATGAGCAGTTCTTC
TRBV9	NA	TRBJ2-7	hyperexpanded	CASSVVPGTFYEQYF	TGTGCCAGCAGCGTAGTGCCAGGGACCTTCTACGAGCAGTACTTC
TRBV6-8	NA	TRBJ1-4	medium-sized	CASSYLPGSATNEKLFF	TGTGCCAGCAGTTACCTCCCAGGTAGTGCAACTAATGAAAAACTGTTTTTT
TRBV15	NA	TRBJ2-3	few	CATSRKPAGTDTQYF	TGTGCCACCAGCAGAAAGCCGGCAGGCACAGATACGCAGTATTTT
TRBV28	NA	TRBJ2-1	few	CASSSFGGGAESYNEQFF	TGTGCCAGCAGTAGTTTTGGAGGGGGGGCCGAGTCCTACAATGAGCAGTTCTTC
TRBV11-3	NA	TRBJ2-1	few	CASSLGGDSSYNEQFF	TGTGCCAGCAGCTTGGGCGGTGACAGCTCCTACAATGAGCAGTTCTTC
TRBV6-8	NA	TRBJ2-3	NA	CASSCPPGTSTDTQYF	TGTGCCAGCAGTTGCCCCCCAGGGACTAGCACAGATACGCAGTATTTT
TRBV6-8	NA	TRBJ2-7	few	CASSFPGRGLYEQYF	TGTGCCAGCAGTTTCCCCGGCCGGGGCCTCTACGAGCAGTACTTC
TRBV11-3	TRBD2	TRBJ2-1	medium-sized	CASSLVRETNEQFF	TGTGCCAGCAGCTTAGTGCGGGAGACGAATGAGCAGTTCTTC
TRBV6-8	TRBD1	TRBJ2-1	few	CAISAGQGANPYNEQFF	TGTGCCATCAGTGCAGGACAGGGGGCAAACCCCTACAATGAGCAGTTCTTC
TRBV6-8	TRBD1	TRBJ2-5	NA	CASSRGGTAIPNLETQYF	TGTGCCAGCAGTCGTGGTGGGACAGCCATCCCGAACCTGGAGACCCAGTACTTC
TRBV11-3	TRBD2	TRBJ2-1	medium-sized	CASSPQIGLAGYNEQFF	TGTGCCAGCAGCCCACAAATCGGACTAGCTGGTTACAATGAGCAGTTCTTC
TRBV28	NA	TRBJ2-7	NA	CASTLPGTYEQYF	TGTGCCAGCACTTTACCGGGAACCTACGAGCAGTACTTC
TRBV11-3	NA	TRBJ2-2	NA	CASSLVFGADSNTGELFF	TGTGCCAGCAGCTTGGTTTTTGGGGCGGATTCGAACACCGGGGAGCTGTTTTTT
TRBV7-6	TRBD2	TRBJ2-3	few	CASSLEAGALDTQYF	TGTGCCAGCAGCTTGGAAGCGGGAGCTTTGGATACGCAGTATTTT
TRBV6-8	NA	TRBJ2-3	NA	CASSPVSPGAALYF	TGTGCCAGCAGCCCGGTGAGCCCAGGGGCCGCTTTGTATTTT
TRBV14	TRBD2	TRBJ2-1	NA	CASSQGLAGAAEQFF	TGTGCCAGCAGCCAAGGACTAGCGGGAGCGGCAGAGCAGTTCTTC